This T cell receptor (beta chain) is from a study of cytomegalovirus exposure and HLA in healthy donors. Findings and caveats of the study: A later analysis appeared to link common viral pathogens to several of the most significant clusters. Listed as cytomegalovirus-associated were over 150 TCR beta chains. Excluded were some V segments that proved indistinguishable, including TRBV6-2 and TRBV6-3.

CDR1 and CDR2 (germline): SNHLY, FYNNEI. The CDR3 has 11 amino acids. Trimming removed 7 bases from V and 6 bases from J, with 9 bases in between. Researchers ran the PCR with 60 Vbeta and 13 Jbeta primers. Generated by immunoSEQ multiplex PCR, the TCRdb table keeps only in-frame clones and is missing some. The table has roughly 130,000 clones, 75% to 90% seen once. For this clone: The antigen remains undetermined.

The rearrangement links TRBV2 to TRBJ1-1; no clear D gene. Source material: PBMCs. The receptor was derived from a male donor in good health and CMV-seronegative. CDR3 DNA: TGTGCCAGCATGGGCAAGGCTGAAGCTTTCTTT. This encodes CASMGKAEAFF.